Each of the 23 T cell receptor beta chains below was sequenced from the same sample in a study of OX40 agonist ivuxolimab in advanced cancers. Clones were read by immunoSEQ multiplex PCR, and TCRdb kept only the in-frame ones, dropping some. The profile shows just under 45,000 clones, approximately 80% of them singletons. Sequenced here: CD4+ or CD8+ T cells sorted from blood, sampled in a trial of the OX40 agonist ivuxolimab. The receptors come from an adult with an advanced solid tumor such as melanoma, head and neck, liver or kidney cancer.

The chain carries TRBV10-3 and TRBJ1-2, with a weak D call TRBD1 (6 bases). The CDR3 covers 17 residues. Germline V gene lookup returns CDR1 ENHRY and CDR2 SYGVKD. Trimming pared 2 bases from V and 4 bases from J, leaving 20 bases between. The CDR3 reads CAISEPQGGPEGYGYTF. The CDR3 nucleotides are TGTGCCATCAGTGAGCCCCAAGGGGGGCCGGAGGGCTATGGCTACACCTTC.

This clone was seen a single time. This chain joins TRBV23-1 and TRBJ2-7, with 11 bases lining up with TRBD2. TRBV23-1 is treated as an ORF (open reading frame) with a function not yet certain. CDR3 length: 14 residues. V trimming: 3 bases; J trimming: 7 bases; junction bases outside the gene matches: 5. The CDR3 DNA reads TGCGCCAGCAGTCAGGGACTAGCGGTGGGGGAGCAGTACTTC. Translated: CASSQGLAVGEQYF.

This chain connects TRBV11-2 to TRBJ2-1; D uncertain. The ends were cut back, 0 bases at V and 10 bases at J, with 13 bases in the middle. The CDR3 contains 14 residues. In germline, CDR1 is SGHAT, CDR2 FQNNGV. In nucleotides, the CDR3 is TGTGCCAGCAGCTTAGAACTGGTAATTGGGGAGCAGTTCTTC. Protein sequence: CASSLELVIGEQFF.

J is TRBJ2-5 and V is TRBV14; weak D call: TRBD1 (5 bases). The J call is in doubt because the DNA end fits TRBJ2-7 better. Germline CDR1 is SGHDN and CDR2 is FVKESK. The length of the CDR3 is 15 residues. The chain's CDR3 is CASSQGLAGTYEQYF. The CDR3 coding sequence is TGTGCCAGCAGCCAAGGTCTGGCAGGGACCTACGAGCAGTACTTC.

The V and J genes are TRBV7-2 and TRBJ2-3; maybe TRBD2 (6 bases). Germline V gene lookup returns CDR1 SGHTA and CDR2 FQGNSA. Trimming left V 1 base short and J 1 base short, with 12 bases between. CDR3 length equals 16 residues. This CDR3 reads CASSLGSGLGTDTQYF. The CDR3 coding sequence is TGTGCCAGCAGCTTAGGTAGCGGTCTAGGCACAGATACGCAGTATTTT. The full variable domain, completed using reference TRBV7-2 and TRBJ2-3, is GAGVSQSPSNKVTEKGKDVELRCDPISGHTALYWYRQSLGQGLEFLIYFQGNSAPDKSGLPSDRFSAERTGGSVSTLTIQRTQQEDSAVYLCASSLGSGLGTDTQYFGPGTRLTVL.

The chain has TRBV7-2 and TRBJ2-1; 7 bases fit TRBD1. CDR1 and CDR2 from the germline V gene are SGHTA and FQGNSA. There are 15 residues in the CDR3. J gave up 1 base and V 1 base, and 1 base lay outside the gene matches. CDR3 sequence (DNA): TGTGCCAGCAGCTTAGTACAGGGGTCCTACAATGAGCAGTTCTTC. Amino acid sequence: CASSLVQGSYNEQFF.

V usage is TRBV4-3 and J usage is TRBJ2-7, with 12 bases that match TRBD2. Germline loops: CDR1 LGHNA, CDR2 YSLEER. This CDR3 is 16 amino acids long. Trimming removed 0 bases from V and 3 bases from J; junction bases left unmatched: 3. Written as DNA, the CDR3 is TGCGCCAGCAGCCAAGAATGGACTAGCGGGGTCTACGAGCAGTACTTC. Encoded protein: CASSQEWTSGVYEQYF.

This clone was seen more than once but under ten times. The genes are TRBV7-9 and TRBJ2-2; D gene uncertain. Trimming removed 4 bases at V and 2 bases at J, with 2 bases between. CDR3 length: 12 amino acids. Germline CDR1 reads SEHNR; CDR2 reads FQNEAQ (reference sequence). The CDR3 DNA sequence: TGTGCCAGCAGCTCTAACACCGGGGAGCTGTTTTTT. It codes for CASSSNTGELFF.

This rearrangement joins TRBV7-6 to TRBJ2-1; D unresolved. There are 13 residues in the CDR3. V gave up 0 bases and J gave up 5 bases, with 5 bases separating them. The germline V gene has CDR1 SGHVS and CDR2 FNYEAQ. The CDR3 DNA sequence: TGTGCCAGCAGCTTAGCCCTAAACAATGAGCAGTTCTTC. This codes for CASSLALNNEQFF.

The chain recombines TRBV14 with TRBJ1-6; perhaps TRBD1 as D (5 bases). CDR1 is SGHDN, CDR2 FVKESK, per germline. This CDR3 region has 13 residues. The V end was cut by 0 bases, the J end by 8 bases, with 5 bases between. The CDR3, as DNA: TGTGCCAGCAGCCAAGACAGGGATTCACCCCTCCACTTT. This codes for CASSQDRDSPLHF.

V usage is TRBV7-3 and J usage is TRBJ1-6; 8 bases map to TRBD1. The CDR3 length is 16 residues. J was trimmed by 9 bases and V by 1 base; bases with no gene match: 8. Germline V gene sequence: CDR1 SGHTA, CDR2 FQGTGA. CDR3 nucleotides: TGTGCCAGCAGCTTAAAGGGCCAGGGGGCAGGTTCACCCCTCCACTTT. Translation: CASSLKGQGAGSPLHF.

The chain recombines TRBV7-2 with TRBJ1-5; TRBD1 aligns across 8 bases. CDR1 and CDR2 from the germline V gene are SGHTA and FQGNSA. V gave up 4 bases and J gave up 3 bases; unmatched junction bases: 2. The CDR3 runs 14 residues. The chain's CDR3 is CASSSTGDNQPQHF. The CDR3 DNA follows: TGTGCCAGCAGCTCGACAGGGGACAATCAGCCCCAGCATTTT.

The V call is TRBV7-2, the J call TRBJ2-5, with 8 bases lining up with TRBD2. Germline assignment: CDR1 SGHTA and CDR2 FQGNSA. Germline trimming cut 6 bases from V and 4 bases from J; bases unmatched to any gene: 10. The CDR3 contains 15 residues. The DNA of the CDR3 is TGTGCCAGCAGGCCCCCGGGACTAGAGCGAGAGACCCAGTACTTC. It is translated as CASRPPGLERETQYF.

V gene TRBV7-9 combines with J gene TRBJ2-1; TRBD1 is a possible D gene (6 bases). CDR1 and CDR2 (germline): SEHNR, FQNEAQ (reference sequence). This CDR3 is built from 13 residues. V gave up 1 base and J gave up 6 bases, with 7 bases separating them. CDR3 nucleotides: TGTGCCAGCAGCTTAGGGACAGCCAATGAGCAGTTCTTC. Its translation: CASSLGTANEQFF.

The genes are TRBV4-3 and TRBJ1-4; a possible D gene is TRBD1 (5 bases). This CDR3 is 18 amino acids long. Trimming removed 0 bases from V and 4 bases from J, with 18 bases in between. In germline, CDR1 is LGHNA, CDR2 YSLEER. CDR3 amino acids: CASSQDTPRDTGNEKLFF. CDR3 nucleotides: TGCGCCAGCAGCCAAGACACCCCCAGGGATACGGGTAATGAAAAACTGTTTTTT.

The chain links TRBV2 to TRBJ2-7; D is undetermined. The CDR3 has 13 amino acids. The germline V gene encodes CDR1 SNHLY and CDR2 FYNNEI. Trimming pared 2 bases from V and 1 base from J, leaving 6 bases between. CDR3 amino acids: CASSEQISYEQYF. CDR3 nucleotide sequence: TGTGCCAGCAGTGAACAGATTTCCTACGAGCAGTACTTC.

The sample holds a few counts of this clone. The rearrangement links TRBV15 to TRBJ1-1; no clear D. Germline CDR1 is LNHNV and CDR2 is YYDKDF (reference sequence). The CDR3 has 15 residues. The germline V and J ends were trimmed by 1 base and 4 bases, with 13 bases remaining between them. The CDR3 nucleotides are TGTGCCACCAGCAGAGTAGCGGGCACTACCACTGAAGCTTTCTTT. It specifies CATSRVAGTTTEAFF.

J is TRBJ2-3 and V is TRBV7-6; D is undetermined. CDR1 is SGHVS, CDR2 FNYEAQ, per germline. Trimming removed 5 bases from V and 2 bases from J, with 17 bases in between. CDR3 size: 16 residues. The CDR3: CASSQIQGVPTDTQYF. Here the CDR3 DNA reads TGTGCCAGCAGCCAAATCCAAGGAGTTCCCACAGATACGCAGTATTTT.

This chain links TRBV2 with TRBJ1-2, with TRBD1 matching 9 bases. V dropped 5 bases and J dropped 7; count of bases not matched to a gene: 8. CDR1 SNHLY and CDR2 FYNNEI come from the germline V gene. This CDR3 contains 14 residues. CDR3 in DNA: TGTGCCAGCAGTTGGGACAGGGCCAGTTCTGGCTACACCTTC. It translates to CASSWDRASSGYTF.

The chain recombines TRBV7-2 with TRBJ2-5; TRBD2 agrees at 8 bases. The CDR3 totals 14 residues. After removal of 7 bases from V and 2 bases from J, the junction contained 6 bases not matched to a gene. Germline assignment: CDR1 SGHTA and CDR2 FQGNSA. This CDR3 reads CASTVSGTQETQYF. The CDR3, as DNA: TGTGCCAGCACCGTTAGCGGGACGCAAGAGACCCAGTACTTC.

The table lists this clone with a few counts. The genes are TRBV6-4 and TRBJ1-5, with D unclear. Trimming removed 2 bases from V and 0 bases from J, with 11 bases in between. This CDR3 region has 16 residues. The germline gives CDR1 MRHNA, CDR2 SNTAGT. CDR3 protein: CASSDRVARSNQPQHF. The CDR3, as DNA: TGTGCCAGCAGTGACCGGGTGGCTCGTAGCAATCAGCCCCAGCATTTT.

The chain is built from TRBV6-5 and TRBJ1-1; no definite D call. In germline, CDR1 is MNHEY, CDR2 SVGAGI. V lost 5 bases, J lost 0 bases, and 13 bases lay in between. The CDR3 is 15 residues long. The chain's CDR3 is CASSHLRRVNTEAFF. The CDR3 nucleotides read TGTGCCAGCAGTCACCTGCGACGGGTGAACACTGAAGCTTTCTTT.

V usage is TRBV11-2 and J usage is TRBJ2-1, with a tentative D call TRBD2 (5 bases). Trimming stripped 1 base from V and 4 bases from J, with 11 bases between. The germline CDR1 and CDR2 sequences are SGHAT and FQNNGV. The CDR3 totals 15 residues. CDR3 amino acids: CASSLAGLRYNEQFF. The CDR3 region has the DNA TGTGCCAGCAGCTTAGCGGGATTAAGATACAATGAGCAGTTCTTC.